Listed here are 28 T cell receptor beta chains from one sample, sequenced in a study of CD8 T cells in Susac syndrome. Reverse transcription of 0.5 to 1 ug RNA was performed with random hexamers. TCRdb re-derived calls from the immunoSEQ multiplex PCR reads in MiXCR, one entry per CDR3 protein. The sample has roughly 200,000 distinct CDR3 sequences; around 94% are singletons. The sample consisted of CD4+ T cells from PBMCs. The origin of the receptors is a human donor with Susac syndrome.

This chain's CDR3 is CASSRRGISYEQYF. CDR3 DNA: TGTGCCAGCAGCAGGAGGGGCATATCCTACGAGCAGTACTTC. The genes are TRBV7-2 and TRBJ2-7; tentative D call: TRBD2 (6 bases). The CDR3 is made up of 14 amino acids. V lost 5 bases and J 1 base, leaving 12 bases between the germline ends. The germline V gene has CDR1 SGHTA and CDR2 FQGNSA.

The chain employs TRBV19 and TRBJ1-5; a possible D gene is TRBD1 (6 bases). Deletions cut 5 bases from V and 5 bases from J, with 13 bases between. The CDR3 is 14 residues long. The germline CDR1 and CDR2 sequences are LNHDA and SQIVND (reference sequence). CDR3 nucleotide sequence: TGTGCCAGTAGTCCCAGGGGCAGGGATCAGCCCCAGCATTTT. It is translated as CASSPRGRDQPQHF.

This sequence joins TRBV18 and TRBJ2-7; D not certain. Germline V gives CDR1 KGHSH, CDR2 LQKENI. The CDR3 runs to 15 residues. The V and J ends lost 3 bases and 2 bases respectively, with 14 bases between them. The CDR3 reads CASSPHVGQTYEQYF. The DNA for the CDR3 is TGTGCCAGCTCACCCCACGTGGGTCAAACCTACGAGCAGTACTTC.

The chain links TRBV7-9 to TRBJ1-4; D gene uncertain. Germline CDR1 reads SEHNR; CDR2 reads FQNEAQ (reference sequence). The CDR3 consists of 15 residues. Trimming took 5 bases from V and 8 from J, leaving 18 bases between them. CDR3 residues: CASSKDGDTWEKLFF. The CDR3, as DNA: TGTGCCAGCAGCAAAGACGGCGATACGTGGGAAAAACTGTTTTTT.

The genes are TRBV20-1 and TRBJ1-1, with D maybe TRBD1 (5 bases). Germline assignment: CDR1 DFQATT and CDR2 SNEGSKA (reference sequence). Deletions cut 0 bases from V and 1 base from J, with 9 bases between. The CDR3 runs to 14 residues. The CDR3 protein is CSARESGPNTEAFF. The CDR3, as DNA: TGCAGTGCTAGAGAGTCAGGGCCGAACACTGAAGCTTTCTTT.

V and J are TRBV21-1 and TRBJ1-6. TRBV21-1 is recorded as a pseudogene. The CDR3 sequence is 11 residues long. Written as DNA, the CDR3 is TGTGTCAGCATGAAGGATTCACCCCTCCACTTT. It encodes CVSMKDSPLHF.

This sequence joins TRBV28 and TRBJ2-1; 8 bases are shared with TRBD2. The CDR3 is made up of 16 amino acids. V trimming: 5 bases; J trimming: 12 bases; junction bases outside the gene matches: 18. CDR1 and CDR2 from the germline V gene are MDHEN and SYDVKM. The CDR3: CASSPAGSGKQHGQFF. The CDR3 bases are TGTGCCAGCAGTCCCGCTGGTAGCGGGAAGCAGCATGGGCAGTTCTTC.

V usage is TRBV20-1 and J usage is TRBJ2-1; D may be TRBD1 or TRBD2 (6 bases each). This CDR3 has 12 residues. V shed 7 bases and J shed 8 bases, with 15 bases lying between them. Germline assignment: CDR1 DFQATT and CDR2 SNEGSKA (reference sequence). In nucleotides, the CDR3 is TGCAGTGGAACAGGGCCGGGGGATGAGCAGTTCTTC. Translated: CSGTGPGDEQFF.

The CDR3 sequence: CSVRDRVFYEQYF. CDR3 DNA: TGCAGTGTACGGGACAGGGTCTTCTACGAGCAGTACTTC. This chain uses TRBV20-1 with TRBJ2-7; 9 bases map to TRBD1. The V segment lost 7 bases and the J segment 3 bases; nucleotides outside the gene matches: 7. CDR1 and CDR2 from the germline V gene are DFQATT and SNEGSKA (reference sequence). This CDR3 comprises 13 residues.

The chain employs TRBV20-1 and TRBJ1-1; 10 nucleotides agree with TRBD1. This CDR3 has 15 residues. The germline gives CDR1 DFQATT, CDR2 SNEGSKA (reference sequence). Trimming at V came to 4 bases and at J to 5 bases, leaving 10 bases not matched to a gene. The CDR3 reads CSAIRQGAVFTEAFF. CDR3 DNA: TGCAGTGCTATTCGACAGGGGGCAGTATTTACTGAAGCTTTCTTT.

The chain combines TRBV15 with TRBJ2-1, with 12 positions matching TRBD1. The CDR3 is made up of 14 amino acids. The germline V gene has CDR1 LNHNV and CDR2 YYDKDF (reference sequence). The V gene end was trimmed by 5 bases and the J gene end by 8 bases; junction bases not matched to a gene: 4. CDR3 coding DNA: TGTGCCACCAGCGAGGGACAGGGGGCGGATGAGCAGTTCTTC. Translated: CATSEGQGADEQFF.

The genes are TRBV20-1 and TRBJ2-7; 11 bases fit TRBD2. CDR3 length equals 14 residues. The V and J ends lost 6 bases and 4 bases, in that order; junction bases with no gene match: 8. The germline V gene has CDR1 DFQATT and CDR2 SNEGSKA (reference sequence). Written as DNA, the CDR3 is TGCAGTGCCCGAAGGGCTAGCGGGAGGTACGAGCAGTACTTC. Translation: CSARRASGRYEQYF.

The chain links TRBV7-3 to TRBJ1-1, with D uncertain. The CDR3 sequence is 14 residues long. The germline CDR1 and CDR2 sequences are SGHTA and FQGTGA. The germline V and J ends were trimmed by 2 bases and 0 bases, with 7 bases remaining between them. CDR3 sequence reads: CASSLSDMNTEAFF. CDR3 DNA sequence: TGTGCCAGCAGCTTATCAGATATGAACACTGAAGCTTTCTTT.

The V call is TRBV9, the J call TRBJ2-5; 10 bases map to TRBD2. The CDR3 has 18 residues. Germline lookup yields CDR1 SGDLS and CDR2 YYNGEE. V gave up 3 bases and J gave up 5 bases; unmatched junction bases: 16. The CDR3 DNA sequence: TGTGCCAGCAGCGCGAGAGCCGCGGCTAGCGGGAGTAGGGAGACCCAGTACTTC. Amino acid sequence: CASSARAAASGSRETQYF.

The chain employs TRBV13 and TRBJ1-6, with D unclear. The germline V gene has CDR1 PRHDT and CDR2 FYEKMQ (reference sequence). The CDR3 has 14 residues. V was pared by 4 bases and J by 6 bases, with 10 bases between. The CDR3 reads CASSSRAANSPLHF. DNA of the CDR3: TGTGCCAGCAGCTCCCGGGCCGCTAATTCACCCCTCCACTTT.

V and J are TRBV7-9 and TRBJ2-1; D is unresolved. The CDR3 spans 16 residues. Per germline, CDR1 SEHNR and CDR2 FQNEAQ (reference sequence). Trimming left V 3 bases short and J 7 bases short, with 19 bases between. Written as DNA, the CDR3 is TGTGCCAGCAGCTTGAGAGCGAGCGAGGATGGAAATGAGCAGTTCTTC. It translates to CASSLRASEDGNEQFF.

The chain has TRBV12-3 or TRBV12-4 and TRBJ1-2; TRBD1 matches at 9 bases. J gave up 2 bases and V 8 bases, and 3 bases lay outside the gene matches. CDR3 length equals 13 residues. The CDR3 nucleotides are TGTGCCAGCGAGGGGACAGGGAACTATGGCTACACCTTC. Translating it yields CASEGTGNYGYTF.

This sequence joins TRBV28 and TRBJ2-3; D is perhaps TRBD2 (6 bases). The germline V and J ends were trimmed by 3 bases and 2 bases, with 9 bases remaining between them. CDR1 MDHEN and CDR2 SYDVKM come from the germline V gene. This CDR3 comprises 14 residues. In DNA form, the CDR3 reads TGTGCCAGCAGTTTGGGGACTGTCACAGATACGCAGTATTTT. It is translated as CASSLGTVTDTQYF. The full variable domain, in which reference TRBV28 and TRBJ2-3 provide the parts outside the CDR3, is DVKVTQSSRYLVKRTGEKVFLECVQDMDHENMFWYRQDPGLGLRLIYFSYDVKMKEKGDIPEGYSVSREKKERFSLILESASTNQTSMYLCASSLGTVTDTQYFGPGTRLTVL.

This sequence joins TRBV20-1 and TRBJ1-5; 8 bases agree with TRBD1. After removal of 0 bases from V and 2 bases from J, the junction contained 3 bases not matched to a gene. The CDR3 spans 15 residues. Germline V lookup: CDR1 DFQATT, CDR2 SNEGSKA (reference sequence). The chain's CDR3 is CSARDLGQGNQPQHF. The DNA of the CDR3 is TGCAGTGCTAGAGATTTGGGACAGGGCAATCAGCCCCAGCATTTT.

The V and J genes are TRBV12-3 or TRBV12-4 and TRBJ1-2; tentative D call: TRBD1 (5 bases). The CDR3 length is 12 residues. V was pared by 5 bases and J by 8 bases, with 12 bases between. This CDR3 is CASSAQGNGYTF. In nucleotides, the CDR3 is TGTGCCAGCAGTGCTCAGGGCAACGGCTACACCTTC.

The CDR3 sequence: CGGTGERATEAFF. CDR3 nucleotide sequence: TGCGGCGGGACAGGGGAAAGAGCCACTGAAGCTTTCTTT. The chain uses TRBV20-1 and TRBJ1-1, with 10 bases lining up with TRBD1. Germline CDR1 reads DFQATT; CDR2 reads SNEGSKA (reference sequence). This CDR3 comprises 13 residues.

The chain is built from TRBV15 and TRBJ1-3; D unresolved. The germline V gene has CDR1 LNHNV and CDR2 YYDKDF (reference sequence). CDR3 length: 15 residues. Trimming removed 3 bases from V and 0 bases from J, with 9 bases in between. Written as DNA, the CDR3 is TGTGCCACCAGCAGCCGGGCCAACTCTGGAAACACCATATATTTT. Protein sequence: CATSSRANSGNTIYF.

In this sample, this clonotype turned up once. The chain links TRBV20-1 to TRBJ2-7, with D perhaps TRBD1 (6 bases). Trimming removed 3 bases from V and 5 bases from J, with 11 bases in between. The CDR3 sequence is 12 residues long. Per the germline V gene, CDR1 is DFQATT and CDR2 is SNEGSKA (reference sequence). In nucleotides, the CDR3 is TGCAGTGCTAGCTACACAGGGAACGAGCAGTACTTC. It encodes CSASYTGNEQYF.

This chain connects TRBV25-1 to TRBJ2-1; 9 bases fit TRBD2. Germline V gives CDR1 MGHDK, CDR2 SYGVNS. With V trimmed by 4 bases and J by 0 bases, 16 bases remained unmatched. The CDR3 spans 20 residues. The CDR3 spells CASSGPPGAGGYSSYNEQFF. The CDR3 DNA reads TGTGCCAGCAGTGGCCCTCCTGGAGCGGGGGGCTATAGCTCCTACAATGAGCAGTTCTTC. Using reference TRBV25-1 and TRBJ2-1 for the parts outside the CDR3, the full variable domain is EADIYQTPRYLVIGTGKKITLECSQTMGHDKMYWYQQDPGMELHLIHYSYGVNSTEKGDLSSESTVSRIRTEHFPLTLESARPSHTSQYLCASSGPPGAGGYSSYNEQFFGPGTRLTVL.

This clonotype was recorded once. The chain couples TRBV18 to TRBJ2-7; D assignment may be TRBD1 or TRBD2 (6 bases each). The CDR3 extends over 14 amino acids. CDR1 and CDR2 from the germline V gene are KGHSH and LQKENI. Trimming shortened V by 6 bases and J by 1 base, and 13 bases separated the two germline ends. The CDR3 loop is CASSPGASSYEQYF. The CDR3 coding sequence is TGTGCCAGCTCGCCGGGGGCCTCGTCCTACGAGCAGTACTTC. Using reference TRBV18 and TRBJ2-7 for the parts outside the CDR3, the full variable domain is NAGVMQNPRHLVRRRGQEARLRCSPMKGHSHVYWYRQLPEEGLKFMVYLQKENIIDESGMPKERFSAEFPKEGPSILRIQQVVRGDSAAYFCASSPGASSYEQYFGPGTRLTVT.

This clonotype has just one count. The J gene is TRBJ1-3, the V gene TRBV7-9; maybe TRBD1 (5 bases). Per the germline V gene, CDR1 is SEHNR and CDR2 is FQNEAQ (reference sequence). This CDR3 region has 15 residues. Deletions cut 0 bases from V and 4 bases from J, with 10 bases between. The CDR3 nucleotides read TGTGCCAGCAGCTTAGCGCTGGGGCCAGGAAACACCATATATTTT. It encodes CASSLALGPGNTIYF.

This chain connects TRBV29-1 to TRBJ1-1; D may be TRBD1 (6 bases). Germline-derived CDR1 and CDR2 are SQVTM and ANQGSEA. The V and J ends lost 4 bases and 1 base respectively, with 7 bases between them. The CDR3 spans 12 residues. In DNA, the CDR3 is TGCAGCGTTGGAGGGGGGAACACTGAAGCTTTCTTT. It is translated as CSVGGGNTEAFF. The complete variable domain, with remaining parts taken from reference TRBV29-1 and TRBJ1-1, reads SAVISQKPSRDICQRGTSLTIQCQVDSQVTMMFWYRQQPGQSLTLIATANQGSEATYESGFVIDKFPISRPNLTFSTLTVSNMSPEDSSIYLCSVGGGNTEAFFGQGTRLTVV.

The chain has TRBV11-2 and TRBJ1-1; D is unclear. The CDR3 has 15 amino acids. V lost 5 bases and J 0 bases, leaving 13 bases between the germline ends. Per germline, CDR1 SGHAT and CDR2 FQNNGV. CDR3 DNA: TGTGCCAGCAGCCCAACGACACGGCTGAACACTGAAGCTTTCTTT. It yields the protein CASSPTTRLNTEAFF.